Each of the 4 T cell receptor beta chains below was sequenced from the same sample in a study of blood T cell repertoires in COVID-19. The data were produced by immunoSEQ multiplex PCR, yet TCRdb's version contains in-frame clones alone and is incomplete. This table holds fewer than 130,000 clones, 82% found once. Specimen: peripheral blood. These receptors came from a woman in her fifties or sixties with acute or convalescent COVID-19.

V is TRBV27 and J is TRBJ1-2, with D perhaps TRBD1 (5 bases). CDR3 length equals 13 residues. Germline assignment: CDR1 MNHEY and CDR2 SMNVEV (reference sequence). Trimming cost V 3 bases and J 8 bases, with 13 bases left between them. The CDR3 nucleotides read TGTGCCAGCAGTTTGAAGGGGAAGGGAGGCTACACCTTC. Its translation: CASSLKGKGGYTF.

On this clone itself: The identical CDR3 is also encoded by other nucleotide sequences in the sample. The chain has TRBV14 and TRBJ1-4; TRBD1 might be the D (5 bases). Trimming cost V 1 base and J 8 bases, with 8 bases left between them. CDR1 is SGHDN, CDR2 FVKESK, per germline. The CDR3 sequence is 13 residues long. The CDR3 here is CASSQVTGEKLFF. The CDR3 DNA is TGTGCCAGCAGCCAAGTTACAGGAGAAAAACTGTTTTTT.

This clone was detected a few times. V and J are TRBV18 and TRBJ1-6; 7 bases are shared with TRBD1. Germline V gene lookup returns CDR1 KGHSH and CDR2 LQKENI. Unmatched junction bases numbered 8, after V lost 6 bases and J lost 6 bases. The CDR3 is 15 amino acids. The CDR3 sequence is CASSPDRVSNSPLHF. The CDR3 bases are TGTGCCAGCTCGCCCGACAGGGTGAGTAATTCACCCCTCCACTTT.

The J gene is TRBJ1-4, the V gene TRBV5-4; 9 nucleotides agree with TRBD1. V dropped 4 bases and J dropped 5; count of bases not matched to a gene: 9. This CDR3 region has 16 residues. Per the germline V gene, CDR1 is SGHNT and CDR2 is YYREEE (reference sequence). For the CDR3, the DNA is TGTGCCAGCAGCAGGACGGGACAGGGCCCGAATGAAAAACTGTTTTTT. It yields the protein CASSRTGQGPNEKLFF.